Here is one T cell receptor (beta chain) with its context. These data come from a study of Ad26.COV2.S vaccination and SARS-CoV-2 variants. The overall study: Among those in the COV1001 Ad26.COV2.S trial arm was the donor.

Sequencing was performed with immunoSEQ multiplex PCR; in TCRdb, only in-frame clones are kept and a portion is missing. The sample has around 450,000 clones; roughly nine tenths are singletons. Documented treatment: around 19 received Ad26.COV2.S at low or high dose, single or two shots; about 5 received placebo; per-sample allocation not given. Sampling was performed 63 days after the first vaccine or placebo injection. Vaccination used an Ad26 vector expressing Wuhan-strain SARS-CoV-2 spike. Trimming removed 3 bases at V and 7 bases at J, with 9 bases between. Germline CDR1 is KGHDR and CDR2 is SFDVKD. The CDR3 totals 13 residues.

This TCR was recovered from a person between 18 and 65 years old who received the Ad26.COV2.S COVID-19 vaccine or a placebo. The V and J genes are TRBV24-1 and TRBJ2-1; D call uncertain. The starting material was peripheral blood, obtained in a trial of Ad26.COV2.S vaccine versus placebo. In DNA form, the CDR3 reads TGTGCCACCAGTGATCCACCATTGAATGAGCAGTTCTTC. Translation: CATSDPPLNEQFF.